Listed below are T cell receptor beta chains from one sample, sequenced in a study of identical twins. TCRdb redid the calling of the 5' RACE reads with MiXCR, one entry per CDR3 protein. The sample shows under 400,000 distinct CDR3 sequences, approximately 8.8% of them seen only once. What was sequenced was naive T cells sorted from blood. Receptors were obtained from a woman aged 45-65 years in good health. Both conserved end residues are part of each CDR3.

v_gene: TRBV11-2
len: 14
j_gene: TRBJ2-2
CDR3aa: CASSLDTYTGELFF

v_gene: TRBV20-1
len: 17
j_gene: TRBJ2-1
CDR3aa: CSARDEITSGAYNEQFF

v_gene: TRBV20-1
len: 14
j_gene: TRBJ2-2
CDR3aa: CSARAGANTGELFF

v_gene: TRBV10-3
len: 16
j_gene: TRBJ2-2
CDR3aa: CAINKRGDTDTGELFF

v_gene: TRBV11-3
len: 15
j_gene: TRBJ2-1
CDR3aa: CASSVSGTSLNEQFF

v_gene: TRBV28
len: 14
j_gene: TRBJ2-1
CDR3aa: CASSLGGSLDEQFF

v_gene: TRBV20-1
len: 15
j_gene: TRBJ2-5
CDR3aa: CSARDSGTSGGTQYF

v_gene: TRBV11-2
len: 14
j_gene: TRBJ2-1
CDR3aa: CASSLRGWLNEQFF

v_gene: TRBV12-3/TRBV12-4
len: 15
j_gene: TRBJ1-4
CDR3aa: CASSTPDRVGEKLFF

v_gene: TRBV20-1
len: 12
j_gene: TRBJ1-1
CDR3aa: CSARGGPNKAFF

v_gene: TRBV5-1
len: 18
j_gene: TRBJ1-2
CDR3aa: CASSPRPGTGAGIYGYTF

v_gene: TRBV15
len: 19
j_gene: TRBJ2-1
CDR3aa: CATSDPSGTDFRFYNEQFF

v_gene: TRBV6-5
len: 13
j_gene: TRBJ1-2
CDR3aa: CASSLGLGMRYTF

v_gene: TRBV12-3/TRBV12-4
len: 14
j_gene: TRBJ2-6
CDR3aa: CASSSTFGANVLTF

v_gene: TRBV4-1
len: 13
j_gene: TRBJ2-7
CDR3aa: CASSQDRIGEQYF

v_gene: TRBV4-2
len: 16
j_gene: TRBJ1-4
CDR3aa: CASSQLTGATVGKLFF

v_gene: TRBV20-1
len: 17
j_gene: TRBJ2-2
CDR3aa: CSARAPLGPANTGELFF

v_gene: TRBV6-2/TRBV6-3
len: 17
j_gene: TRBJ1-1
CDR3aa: CASSYSSGGRLLAEAFF

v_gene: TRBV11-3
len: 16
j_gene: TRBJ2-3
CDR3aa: CASSLVLAGATDTQYF

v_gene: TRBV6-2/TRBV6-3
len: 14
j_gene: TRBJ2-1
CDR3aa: CASRLAGGNNEQFF

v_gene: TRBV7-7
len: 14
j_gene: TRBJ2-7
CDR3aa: CASSLSISSYEQYF

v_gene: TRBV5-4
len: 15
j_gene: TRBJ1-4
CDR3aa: CASSQTGASNEKLFF

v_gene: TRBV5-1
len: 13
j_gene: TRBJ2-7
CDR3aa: CASSLDFPYEQYF

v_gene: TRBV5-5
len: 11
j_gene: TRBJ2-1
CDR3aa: CASSLITEQFF

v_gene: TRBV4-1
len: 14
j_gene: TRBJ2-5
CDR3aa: CASSPPERQETQYF

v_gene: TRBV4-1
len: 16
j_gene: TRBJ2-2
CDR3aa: CASSQDGLALAGELFF

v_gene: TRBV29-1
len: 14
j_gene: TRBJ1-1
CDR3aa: CSGAVGASYTEAFF

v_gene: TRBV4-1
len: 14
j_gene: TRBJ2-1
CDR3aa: CASRGLAGAHEQFF

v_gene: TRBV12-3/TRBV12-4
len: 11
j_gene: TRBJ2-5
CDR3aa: CASSVHETQYF